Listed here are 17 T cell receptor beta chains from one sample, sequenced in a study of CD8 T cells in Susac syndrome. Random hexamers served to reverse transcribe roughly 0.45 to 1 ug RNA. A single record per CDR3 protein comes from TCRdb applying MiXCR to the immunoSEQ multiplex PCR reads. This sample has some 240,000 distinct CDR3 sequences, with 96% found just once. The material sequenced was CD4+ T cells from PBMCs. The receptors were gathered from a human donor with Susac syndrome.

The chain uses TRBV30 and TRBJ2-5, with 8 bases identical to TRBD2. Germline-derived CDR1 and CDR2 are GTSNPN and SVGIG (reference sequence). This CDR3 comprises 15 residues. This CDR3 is CAAGPGGQLGKTQYF. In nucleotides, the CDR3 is TGTGCAGCCGGTCCGGGAGGGCAGCTCGGGAAGACCCAGTACTTC.

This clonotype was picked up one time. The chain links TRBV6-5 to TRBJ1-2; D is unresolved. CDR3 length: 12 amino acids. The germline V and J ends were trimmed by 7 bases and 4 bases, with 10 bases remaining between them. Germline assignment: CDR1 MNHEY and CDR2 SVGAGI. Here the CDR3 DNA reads TGTGCCAGCAAGGCGGGCCCCTATGGCTACACCTTC. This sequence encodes CASKAGPYGYTF.

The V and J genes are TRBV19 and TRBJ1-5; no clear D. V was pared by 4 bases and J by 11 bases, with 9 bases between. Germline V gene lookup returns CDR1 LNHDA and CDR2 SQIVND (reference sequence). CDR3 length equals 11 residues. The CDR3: CASSTSWAQHF. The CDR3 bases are TGTGCCAGTAGTACGTCCTGGGCCCAGCATTTT.

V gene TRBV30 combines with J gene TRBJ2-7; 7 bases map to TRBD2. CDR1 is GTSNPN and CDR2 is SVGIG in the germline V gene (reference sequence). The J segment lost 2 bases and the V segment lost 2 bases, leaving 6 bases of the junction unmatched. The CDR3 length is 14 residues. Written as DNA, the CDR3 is TGTGCCTGGAGTCCTAGCGGAGCGGCCTACGAGCAGTACTTC. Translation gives CAWSPSGAAYEQYF.

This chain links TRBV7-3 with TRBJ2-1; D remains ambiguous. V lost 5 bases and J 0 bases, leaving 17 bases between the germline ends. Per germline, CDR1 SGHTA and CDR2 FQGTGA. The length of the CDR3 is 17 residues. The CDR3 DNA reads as TGTGCCAGCAGCCCACGAGCTCCAAGCGCCTCCTACAATGAGCAGTTCTTC. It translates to CASSPRAPSASYNEQFF.

The CDR3 loop reads CASSHPSSGTNYNEQFF. The CDR3, as DNA: TGTGCCAGCAGCCACCCCTCTAGCGGGACCAATTACAATGAGCAGTTCTTC. The chain has TRBV4-2 and TRBJ2-1; 9 bases agree with TRBD2. This CDR3 is built from 17 residues. The V gene's germline CDR1 is LGHNA and CDR2 YNFKEQ. V shed 3 bases, J shed 4 bases, and the junction held 10 bases outside the gene matches.

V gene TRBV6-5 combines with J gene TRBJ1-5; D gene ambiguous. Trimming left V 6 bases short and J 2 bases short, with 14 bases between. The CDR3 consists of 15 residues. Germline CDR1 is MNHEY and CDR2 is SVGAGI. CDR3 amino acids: CASRLKKRGNQPQHF. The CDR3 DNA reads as TGTGCCAGCAGGCTTAAAAAGAGGGGCAATCAGCCCCAGCATTTT.

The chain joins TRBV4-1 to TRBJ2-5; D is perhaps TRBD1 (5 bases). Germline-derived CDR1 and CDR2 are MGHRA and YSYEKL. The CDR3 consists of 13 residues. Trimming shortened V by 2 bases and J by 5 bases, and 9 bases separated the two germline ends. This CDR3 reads CASSQQKGETQYF. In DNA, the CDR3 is TGCGCCAGCAGCCAACAAAAGGGGGAGACCCAGTACTTC.

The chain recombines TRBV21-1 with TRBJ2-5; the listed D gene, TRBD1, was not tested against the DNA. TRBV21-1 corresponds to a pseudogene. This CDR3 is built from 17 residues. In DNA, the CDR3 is TGTGCCAGCAGCGACGGAGGGACAGTCGACCGCCAAGAGACCCAGTACTTC. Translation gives CASSDGGTVDRQETQYF.

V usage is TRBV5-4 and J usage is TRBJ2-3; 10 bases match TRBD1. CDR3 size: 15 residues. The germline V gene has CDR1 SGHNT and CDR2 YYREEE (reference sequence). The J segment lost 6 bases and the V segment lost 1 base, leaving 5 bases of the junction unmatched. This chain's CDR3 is CASSLRTGGLDTQYF. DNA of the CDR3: TGTGCCAGCAGCTTGAGGACAGGGGGATTGGATACGCAGTATTTT.

Written as DNA, the CDR3 is TGTGCCAGCAGTTTATCCTGGACAGGGGGCGCGAAGACCCAGTACTTC. This codes for CASSLSWTGGAKTQYF. The J gene is TRBJ2-5, the V gene TRBV27, with TRBD1 matching 11 bases. This CDR3 has 16 residues. Germline CDR1 and CDR2: MNHEY and SMNVEV (reference sequence). Trimming cost V 0 bases and J 6 bases; bases outside gene matches: 6.

The CDR3 loop reads CASSQERGGTGSYEQYF. DNA of the CDR3: TGCGCCAGCAGCCAAGAACGGGGTGGGACAGGGTCCTACGAGCAGTACTTC. J is TRBJ2-7 and V is TRBV4-1; 9 bases map to TRBD1. The germline CDR1 and CDR2 sequences are MGHRA and YSYEKL. The trim removed 0 bases at V and 1 base at J, leaving 7 bases unmatched. The CDR3 is made up of 17 amino acids.

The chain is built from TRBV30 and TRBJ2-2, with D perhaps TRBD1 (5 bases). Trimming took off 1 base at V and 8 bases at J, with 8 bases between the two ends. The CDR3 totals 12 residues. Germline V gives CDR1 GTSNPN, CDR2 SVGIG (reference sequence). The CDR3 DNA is TGTGCCTGGAGTGCCTCAGGGGGGGAGCTGTTTTTT. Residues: CAWSASGGELFF.

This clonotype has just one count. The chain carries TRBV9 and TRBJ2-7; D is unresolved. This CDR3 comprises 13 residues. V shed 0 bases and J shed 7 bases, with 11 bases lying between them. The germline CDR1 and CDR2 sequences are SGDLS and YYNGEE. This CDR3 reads CASSVADLGEQYF. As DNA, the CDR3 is TGTGCCAGCAGCGTAGCGGACCTCGGGGAGCAGTACTTC.

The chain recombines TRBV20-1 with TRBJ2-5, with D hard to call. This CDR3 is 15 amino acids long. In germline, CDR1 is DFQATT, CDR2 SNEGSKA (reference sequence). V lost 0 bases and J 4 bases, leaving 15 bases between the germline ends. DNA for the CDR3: TGCAGTGCTAGAGATTGGGTAGCATCATCAGAGACCCAGTACTTC. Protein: CSARDWVASSETQYF.

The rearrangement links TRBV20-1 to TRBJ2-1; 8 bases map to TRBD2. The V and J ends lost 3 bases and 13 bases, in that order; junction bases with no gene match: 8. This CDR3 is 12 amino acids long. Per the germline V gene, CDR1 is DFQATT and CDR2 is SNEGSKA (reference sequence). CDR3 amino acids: CSASGRASVQFF. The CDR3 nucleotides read TGCAGTGCTAGCGGGAGGGCCTCCGTACAGTTCTTC.

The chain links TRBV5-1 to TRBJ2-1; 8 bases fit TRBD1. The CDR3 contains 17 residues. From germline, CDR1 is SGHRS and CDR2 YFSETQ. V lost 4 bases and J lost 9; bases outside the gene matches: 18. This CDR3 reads CASSIGQGGRFSGEQFF. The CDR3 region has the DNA TGCGCCAGCAGCATCGGACAGGGCGGAAGATTTTCTGGTGAGCAGTTCTTC.